Here is one T cell receptor beta chain with its context. Per germline, CDR1 SGHDT and CDR2 YYEEEE. V was pared by 3 bases and J by 7 bases, with 11 bases of the junction left unmatched. The CDR3 spans 16 residues. The data belong to a study of immune evolution from preneoplasia to lung adenocarcinoma. The data were produced by immunoSEQ multiplex PCR, yet TCRdb's version contains in-frame clones alone and is incomplete. The sample includes fewer than 12,000 clones, approximately 80% of them seen just once. The sequence derives from a person aged 70 to 85 with lung adenocarcinoma. This rearrangement joins TRBV5-6 to TRBJ2-3, with 10 bases fitting TRBD2. What was sequenced was FFPE minimally invasive lung adenocarcinoma tissue. CDR3 amino acids: CASSSPGLASINTQYF. CDR3 DNA sequence: TGTGCCAGCAGCTCACCGGGACTAGCGTCGATAAATACGCAGTATTTT.